The 3 T cell receptor beta chains below come from one sample, sequenced in a study of blood T cell repertoires in COVID-19. Sequencing used immunoSEQ multiplex PCR; TCRdb keeps in-frame clones, though not all of them. The sample lists approximately 260,000 clones; 75% to 90% were seen once. Sequenced material: peripheral blood. These receptors were obtained from a man in his fifties or sixties with acute or convalescent COVID-19.

The rearrangement uses TRBV5-6 and TRBJ2-7; 11 bases align to TRBD1. The germline CDR1 and CDR2 sequences are SGHDT and YYEEEE. V shed 3 bases and J 3 bases; nucleotides not matched to a gene: 5. This CDR3 spans 15 amino acids. The CDR3 region is CASSSWDRGNYEQYF. CDR3 nucleotides: TGTGCCAGCAGCTCCTGGGACAGGGGGAACTACGAGCAGTACTTC.

The chain carries TRBV19 and TRBJ2-1; TRBD1 agrees at 7 bases. The CDR3 has 16 residues. Germline CDR1 reads LNHDA; CDR2 reads SQIVND (reference sequence). With 3 bases clipped from V and 9 bases from J, the junction kept 14 bases outside the gene matches. The CDR3 is CASSIQGVGTTSEQFF. CDR3 coding DNA: TGTGCCAGTAGTATTCAGGGGGTCGGTACAACGAGTGAGCAGTTCTTC.

This chain uses TRBV10-1 with TRBJ2-2; D possibly corresponds to TRBD1 (6 bases). The germline V gene encodes CDR1 WNHNN and CDR2 SYGVQD (reference sequence). This CDR3 comprises 13 residues. Trimming shortened V by 5 bases and J by 11 bases, and 15 bases separated the two germline ends. CDR3 nucleotide sequence: TGCGCCAGCAGTACCCGGGACAAGAGCGAGCTGTTTTTT. It is translated as CASSTRDKSELFF.